The rows below give T cell receptor beta chains drawn from one sample of a study of blood T cell repertoires in COVID-19. Clones were read by immunoSEQ multiplex PCR, and TCRdb kept only the in-frame ones, dropping some. The sample shows some 150,000 clones, around three quarters of them seen only once. Sequenced input: peripheral blood. The receptors originated from a man older than 75 with acute or convalescent COVID-19. The CDR3 runs from the conserved cysteine through the conserved F or W. D genes are given only for firm matches. A row's size may be missing; if present it is once, few, many or a size class.

V gene,J gene,clone size,D gene,CDR3 protein,CDR3 DNA
TRBV5-1,TRBJ2-2,few,.,CASSLGDIPSEGELFF,TGCGCCAGCAGCTTGGGGGACATCCCCTCCGAGGGGGAGCTGTTTTTT
TRBV29-1,TRBJ1-2,.,TRBD1,CSAGDRPNYGYTF,TGCAGCGCTGGGGACAGGCCTAACTATGGCTACACCTTC
TRBV11-2,TRBJ1-2,.,TRBD1,CASSLSTRQGAAYGYTF,TGTGCCAGCAGCTTATCGACTCGACAGGGGGCGGCCTATGGCTACACCTTC
TRBV6-1,TRBJ1-2,.,.,CASSEDRNGYTF,TGTGCCAGCAGTGAAGACAGAAATGGCTACACCTTC
TRBV5-6,TRBJ1-1,.,.,CASSLFGDEAFF,TGTGCCAGCAGCTTGTTCGGGGATGAAGCTTTCTTT
TRBV6-2/TRBV6-3,TRBJ1-5,.,TRBD1,CASSRPTGGAVQPQHF,TGTGCCAGCAGTCGTCCTACAGGGGGCGCAGTTCAGCCCCAGCATTTT
TRBV3-1/TRBV3-2,TRBJ2-1,.,TRBD2,CASSQDRGGDYNEQFF,TGTGCCAGCAGCCAAGACCGCGGGGGGGACTACAATGAGCAGTTCTTC
TRBV3-1/TRBV3-2,TRBJ1-1,.,.,CASSQAAGPNTEAFF,TGTGCCAGCAGCCAGGCTGCGGGACCAAACACTGAAGCTTTCTTT
TRBV18,TRBJ2-5,.,TRBD2,CASSPPGLAGGETQYF,TGTGCCAGCTCACCACCTGGGCTAGCGGGGGGTGAGACCCAGTACTTC
TRBV7-8,TRBJ1-5,.,TRBD1,CASSLGRNRGQGQPQHF,TGTGCCAGCAGCTTAGGAAGGAACAGGGGGCAGGGTCAGCCCCAGCATTTT
TRBV29-1,TRBJ1-1,.,.,CSVEVDSRRAFF,TGCAGCGTTGAAGTGGACAGCCGTCGCGCTTTCTTT
TRBV5-5,TRBJ2-2,few,TRBD1,CASSFGQARNTGELFF,TGTGCCAGCAGCTTCGGACAGGCTAGAAACACCGGGGAGCTGTTTTTT
TRBV5-4,TRBJ1-6,.,TRBD1,CASSLDVGQGNSPLHF,TGTGCCAGCAGCTTGGACGTTGGACAGGGAAATTCACCCCTCCACTTT
TRBV6-5,TRBJ1-4,.,.,CASSTWRTTNEKLFF,TGTGCCAGCAGTACTTGGAGAACAACTAATGAAAAACTGTTTTTT
TRBV12-1,TRBJ2-2,few,.,CASSSKRGVSAGELFF,TGTGCCAGCAGCTCGAAAAGGGGTGTCAGCGCCGGGGAGCTGTTTTTT
TRBV18,TRBJ1-6,.,.,CASSPATDAPLHF,TGTGCCAGCTCACCAGCGACAGACGCTCCCCTCCACTTT
TRBV19,TRBJ2-2,once,.,CASSSWGANTGELFF,TGTGCCAGTAGTTCGTGGGGGGCGAACACCGGGGAGCTGTTTTTT
TRBV5-8,TRBJ1-1,.,TRBD1,CASSSHRGPRSTEAFF,TGTGCCAGCAGCTCACACAGGGGGCCTCGGAGCACTGAAGCTTTCTTT
TRBV5-1,TRBJ2-5,.,TRBD2,CASSLSGGKETQYF,TGCGCCAGCAGCTTGAGCGGGGGGAAGGAGACCCAGTACTTC